Sequencing of this T cell receptor beta chain was carried out in a study of T cells after yellow fever vaccination (dated by TCRdb to between 2018 and 2021). About the full investigation: The SMART-Seq v4 Ultra Low Input RNA kit was used to prepare libraries from fractions with low cell numbers. To track T-cell clones before and after primary and booster YFV17D yellow fever vaccination, bulk TCR alpha and beta repertoires were sequenced longitudinally. Bulk PBMC replicates and cell subsets were isolated from blood drawn at multiple timepoints before and after both primary and secondary immunization. Two healthy male donors, one aged 18 to 30 and one aged 30 to 40 years, were included in the cohort. Results the study describes overall, beyond this receptor: The study included only two donors, which limits how far the findings can be generalized. After the booster, most of the clones that had expanded following primary vaccination were detected again (approximately 96% of CD4 and around 88% of CD8), which suggests that memory was broadly maintained. A small fraction of clonotypes appeared in both the CD4 and CD8 compartments, likely as a result of convergent recombination. The secondary T-cell response was weaker than the primary response but faster, peaking on day 5 instead of day 15. Computational filtering was required because FACS-sorted repertoires could contain abundant contaminating clonotypes from the bulk population.

The meaning of the sample's treatment or condition label: live attenuated yellow fever vaccine strain. Two biological replicates of bulk PBMCs were collected at each blood-draw timepoint. A standard Ficoll-Paque protocol was used to isolate PBMCs from peripheral blood. TriZol was used to extract RNA from bulk PBMCs, CD4 and CD8 fractions, and dextramer-positive and dextramer-negative fractions. TCR cDNA was synthesized by 5'RACE template switching, through which a universal primer site and unique molecular identifiers were introduced. Priming of cDNA synthesis was performed from both the TCR alpha and TCR beta constant segments. Library amplification involved two PCR steps, and the second step added sample barcodes and sequencing adapters. Sequencing of libraries was done on Illumina HiSeq 2500 (2x100 bp) or NovaSeq (2x150 bp). On the study's bioinformatics: Demultiplexing of reads and collapsing into UMI consensus sequences were performed with MIGEC, and V(D)J alignment was carried out with MiXCR. Clonotypes responding to the vaccine were identified with edgeR on replicate PBMC samples, with the criteria of FDR below 0.01 and a log2 fold change above 5 up to day 15. Bulk clonotypes were assigned CD4 or CD8 identity according to which sequenced CD4 or CD8 repertoire held them at higher abundance. TCRdb applied fastp at Q25 and MiXCR to the public reads, then kept only in-frame beta chains. Records with the same CDR3 protein are collapsed into one entry carrying the most frequent genes and DNA. TCRdb's processing, not the authors', yielded these V and J calls. The sample table contains some 600,000 distinct CDR3 sequences; only one count was recorded for 9% to 15% of them. Together, the top ten hold about 15% of the sample.

Relative to germline, V is 1 base shorter and J is 10 bases shorter, with 8 bases between their ends. From the germline V gene (reference sequence), CDR1 is LGHDT and CDR2 is YNNKEL. The CDR3, from cysteine to phenylalanine, totals 12 residues. CDR3 DNA is the only sequence kept; it has 36 bases, read in frame from the first base. This clonotype was seen only a few times. The antigen it binds to is not known. No clone much larger than this one lies a single base away; base qualities are absent. The rearranged chain carries TRBV3-1 and TRBJ2-1, with the D segment identity uncertain. Here the sequenced sample was PBMCs, taken on the day of the yellow fever booster vaccination. The clonotype was recovered from a man in his thirties or forties who received the YFV17D yellow fever vaccine. The CDR3 loop reads CASSQVPAEQFF. The nucleotide sequence is TGTGCCAGCAGCCAAGTCCCGGCAGAGCAGTTCTTC.